One and the same sample provided the 27 T cell receptor beta chains below, sequenced in a study of blood T cells in healthy people across ages. A second PCR of about 7 to 11 cycles used a sample-barcoded 5' primer and a J-beta primer mix. TCRdb re-called the 5' RACE reads with MiXCR, one entry per CDR3 protein. In the table there are around 520,000 distinct CDR3 sequences, around a quarter of which are singletons. This sample also belongs to another study, concerning T cells of mothers and their children.

The sequencing input was blood. All receptors derive from a boy aged 2-9 years in good health.

This clonotype was recorded a few times. The rearrangement joins TRBV12-3 or TRBV12-4 to TRBJ2-3; TRBD2 aligns across 14 bases. Trimming cost V 4 bases and J 5 bases; bases outside gene matches: 5. The CDR3 covers 16 residues. CDR3 region: CASSSRTSGRIDTQYF. CDR3 bases: TGTGCCAGCAGTTCAAGGACTAGCGGGAGGATAGATACGCAGTATTTT.

This clonotype has just a few counts. The chain links TRBV7-9 to TRBJ1-2; unclear D gene. The CDR3 consists of 15 residues. V gave up 4 bases and J gave up 3 bases, with 15 bases separating them. Germline values: CDR1 SEHNR, CDR2 FQNEAQ (reference sequence). Here the CDR3 reads CASSSPRETYYGYTF. Written as DNA, the CDR3 is TGTGCCAGCAGCTCACCTCGGGAGACTTACTATGGCTACACCTTC.

The gene calls are TRBV18 and TRBJ2-7, with 9 bases aligning to TRBD2. The V gene end was trimmed by 2 bases and the J gene end by 3 bases; junction bases not matched to a gene: 11. The length of the CDR3 is 17 residues. CDR1 is KGHSH, CDR2 LQKENI, per germline. The DNA for the CDR3 is TGTGCCAGCTCACCAATGTCTAGCGGGGCGGCTATCTACGAGCAGTACTTC. Encoded protein: CASSPMSSGAAIYEQYF.

The sample holds a few counts of this clonotype. The genes are TRBV5-1 and TRBJ1-4; possible D gene TRBD1, 6 bases. Germline-derived CDR1 and CDR2 are SGHRS and YFSETQ. The CDR3 is 16 amino acids. Trimming took off 2 bases at V and 7 bases at J, with 18 bases between the two ends. The CDR3 DNA follows: TGCGCCAGCAGCTTAATCCCGCACAGGGCGGGTGAAAAACTGTTTTTT. It is translated as CASSLIPHRAGEKLFF.

The chain combines TRBV5-4 with TRBJ2-5, with 10 bases matching TRBD2. The tail of the sequence fits TRBJ2-7 better, so the J call may be wrong. The CDR3 runs to 15 residues. Germline CDR1 SGHNT, CDR2 YYREEE (reference sequence). CDR3 amino acids: CASSLNSGGDSEQYF. CDR3 in DNA: TGTGCCAGCAGCTTAAACAGCGGGGGGGACTCCGAGCAGTACTTC.

This clonotype has only a few counts. V is TRBV3-1 and J is TRBJ1-5, with D possibly TRBD1 on 6 matching bases. The V gene's germline CDR1 is LGHDT and CDR2 YNNKEL (reference sequence). The CDR3 is 13 amino acids. V lost 2 bases and J 7 bases, leaving 9 bases between the germline ends. CDR3 sequence (DNA): TGTGCCAGCAGCCAAAACAGGGACCAGCCCCAGCATTTT. Protein product: CASSQNRDQPQHF.

This clonotype was seen more than once but under ten times. This sequence joins TRBV12-3 or TRBV12-4 and TRBJ2-5; tentatively, D is TRBD2 (5 bases). V was pared by 8 bases and J by 3 bases, with 16 bases between. This CDR3 region has 14 residues. CDR3 DNA sequence: TGTGCCAGCCGGGGTGCAGGTGGGGAAGAGACCCAGTACTTC. Protein sequence: CASRGAGGEETQYF.

In nucleotides, the CDR3 is TGTGCCATCGGTGGTGTGTCGGATGAGCAGTACTTC. Its translation is CAIGGVSDEQYF. This rearrangement joins TRBV10-3 to TRBJ2-5; no clear D. V gave up 8 bases and J gave up 11 bases, with 18 bases separating them. The CDR3 totals 12 residues. Germline V lookup: CDR1 ENHRY, CDR2 SYGVKD.

The chain recombines TRBV4-2 with TRBJ2-5; 10 positions match TRBD1. This CDR3 contains 15 residues. Germline V gives CDR1 LGHNA, CDR2 YNFKEQ. The junction had 3 bases not matched to a gene; V was cut back by 0 bases and J by 5 bases. The CDR3 sequence: CASSQDWDRGETQYF. CDR3 nucleotides: TGTGCCAGCAGCCAAGACTGGGACAGGGGCGAGACCCAGTACTTC.

The gene calls are TRBV27 and TRBJ2-2, with D perhaps TRBD2 (6 bases). The V end was cut by 2 bases, the J end by 7 bases, with 11 bases between. In germline, CDR1 is MNHEY, CDR2 SMNVEV (reference sequence). The CDR3 is 14 residues long. CDR3 amino acids: CASSLLARDGELFF. For the CDR3, the DNA is TGTGCCAGCAGTTTACTAGCGAGGGACGGGGAGCTGTTTTTT.

The V gene is TRBV7-2, the J gene TRBJ2-3; 8 nucleotides line up with TRBD2. The CDR3 contains 16 residues. V lost 6 bases to trimming and J lost 4 bases; unmatched junction nucleotides: 12. Germline V lookup: CDR1 SGHTA, CDR2 FQGNSA. The CDR3 bases are TGTGCCAGCAGGAGAACGGGGACTAGGATTGCAGATACGCAGTATTTT. It yields the protein CASRRTGTRIADTQYF. Filled out from reference TRBV7-2 and TRBJ2-3, the complete variable domain reads GAGVSQSPSNKVTEKGKDVELRCDPISGHTALYWYRQSLGQGLEFLIYFQGNSAPDKSGLPSDRFSAERTGGSVSTLTIQRTQQEDSAVYLCASRRTGTRIADTQYFGPGTRLTVL.

This clonotype was detected only a few times. The rearrangement links TRBV28 to TRBJ2-5; 9 bases align to TRBD1. This CDR3 spans 16 amino acids. Germline V gives CDR1 MDHEN, CDR2 SYDVKM. V was pared by 5 bases and J by 5 bases, with 12 bases of the junction left unmatched. The chain's CDR3 is CASSPTSTGGRETQYF. The CDR3 nucleotides are TGTGCCAGCAGTCCGACCTCGACAGGGGGTAGGGAGACCCAGTACTTC.

The chain recombines TRBV7-9 with TRBJ2-3; D may correspond to TRBD1 or TRBD2 (5 bases each). V was cut by 5 bases and J by 4 bases, with 22 bases left in between. Germline V gene sequence: CDR1 SEHNR, CDR2 FQNEAQ (reference sequence). CDR3 length equals 17 residues. CDR3 amino acids: CASSLSGLRFGADTQYF. CDR3 bases: TGTGCCAGCAGCCTATCGGGGCTAAGATTCGGAGCAGATACGCAGTATTTT.

The chain recombines TRBV29-1 with TRBJ2-3, with TRBD2 matching over 10 bases. V lost 7 bases, J lost 4 bases, and 8 bases stayed unmatched. This CDR3 contains 14 residues. Germline-derived CDR1 and CDR2 are SQVTM and ANQGSEA. The CDR3 sequence is CSGSLAGDADTQYF. DNA of the CDR3: TGCAGCGGATCCCTAGCGGGAGACGCAGATACGCAGTATTTT.

A few counts support this clonotype. The chain is built from TRBV27 and TRBJ1-2, with a possible D match to TRBD1 (6 bases). The CDR3 runs 13 residues. CDR1 is MNHEY and CDR2 is SMNVEV in the germline V gene (reference sequence). Trimming pared 6 bases from V and 2 bases from J, leaving 10 bases between. The CDR3 sequence is CASRGASNYGYTF. In nucleotides, the CDR3 is TGTGCCAGCAGGGGGGCCTCAAACTATGGCTACACCTTC.

This chain joins TRBV20-1 and TRBJ2-5; TRBD2 aligns across 13 bases. The DNA end favors TRBJ2-1, so the J call may be wrong. This CDR3 is 15 amino acids long. Germline V gives CDR1 DFQATT, CDR2 SNEGSKA (reference sequence). The CDR3 nucleotides are TGCAGTGCTAGAGTGACTAGCGGGGGGTCCTATGAGCAGTTCTTC. This codes for CSARVTSGGSYEQFF.

Only a few counts were recorded for this clonotype. This sequence joins TRBV6-5 and TRBJ1-2; weak D call: TRBD1 (5 bases). CDR1 is MNHEY, CDR2 SVGAGI, per germline. The V gene lost 4 bases and the J gene lost 3 bases, with 15 bases spanning the gap. This CDR3 has 15 residues. CDR3 amino acids: CASSFGTPVDYGYTF. The CDR3 DNA reads as TGTGCCAGCAGTTTCGGGACGCCGGTTGACTATGGCTACACCTTC.

V gene TRBV20-1 combines with J gene TRBJ2-2; 7 bases match TRBD2. Germline V gives CDR1 DFQATT, CDR2 SNEGSKA (reference sequence). This CDR3 has 15 residues. The ends lost 1 base at V and 2 bases at J; junction bases unmatched: 4. The CDR3 DNA sequence: TGCAGTGCTAGAGGGCCTAGCGGAAACACCGGGGAGCTGTTTTTT. It translates to CSARGPSGNTGELFF.

The chain links TRBV20-1 to TRBJ2-1; D perhaps matches TRBD2 (6 bases). The germline V gene encodes CDR1 DFQATT and CDR2 SNEGSKA (reference sequence). V lost 6 bases and J lost 8, with 17 bases in between. The CDR3 contains 13 residues. As DNA, the CDR3 is TGCAGTGCCTTGCGAGGGAGGTTCGATGAGCAGTTCTTC. Translating gives CSALRGRFDEQFF.

This rearrangement joins TRBV7-2 to TRBJ2-4, with D maybe TRBD2 (6 bases). V was trimmed by 4 bases and J by 12 bases, leaving 13 bases between them. CDR3 length equals 12 residues. CDR1 is SGHTA and CDR2 is FQGNSA in the germline V gene. The DNA of the CDR3 is TGTGCCAGCAGCTCGGGACTCTACGATCAGTACTTC. Translating gives CASSSGLYDQYF.

This clonotype was seen a handful of times. This chain joins TRBV11-2 and TRBJ2-5; 8 bases map to TRBD1. CDR1 and CDR2 (germline): SGHAT, FQNNGV. Trimming cost V 1 base and J 1 base; bases outside gene matches: 5. The CDR3 has 16 amino acids. CDR3 region: CASSLGFRGPQETQYF. The CDR3 DNA sequence: TGTGCCAGCAGCTTAGGGTTCAGGGGGCCCCAAGAGACCCAGTACTTC.

This chain joins TRBV5-6 and TRBJ2-5; weak D call: TRBD2 (6 bases). V was cut by 6 bases and J by 2 bases, with 11 bases left in between. Per the germline V gene, CDR1 is SGHDT and CDR2 is YYEEEE. The CDR3 contains 13 residues. In DNA, the CDR3 is TGTGCCAGCAATTCGGGGAGGCAAGAGACCCAGTACTTC. This translates into CASNSGRQETQYF.

The sample holds a few counts of this clonotype. CDR3 residues: CSARATFGPTIYF. Here the CDR3 DNA reads TGCAGTGCTAGAGCAACTTTCGGGCCTACCATATATTTT. V is TRBV20-1 and J is TRBJ1-3; no clear D. The CDR3 totals 13 residues. Trimming took 1 base from V and 10 from J, leaving 14 bases between them. CDR1 is DFQATT, CDR2 SNEGSKA, per germline (reference sequence).

There are a few counts of this clonotype. The rearrangement links TRBV6-2 or TRBV6-3 to TRBJ2-7, with 10 bases lining up with TRBD2. CDR1 is MNHEY, CDR2 SVGEGT, per germline. V lost 5 bases to trimming and J lost 5 bases; unmatched junction nucleotides: 12. This CDR3 region has 16 residues. CDR3 protein: CASSQSHRLAGNEQYF. For the CDR3, the DNA is TGTGCCAGCAGTCAATCGCACCGACTAGCGGGTAACGAGCAGTACTTC.

The chain is built from TRBV6-6 and TRBJ2-7, with 8 positions matching TRBD2. V lost 5 bases and J lost 5; bases outside the gene matches: 5. Germline V gives CDR1 MNHNY, CDR2 SVGAGI (reference sequence). This CDR3 is built from 13 residues. The CDR3 sequence is CASSPGSGNEQYF. DNA for the CDR3: TGTGCCAGCAGTCCGGGTAGCGGGAACGAGCAGTACTTC.

This clonotype has only a few counts. The chain has TRBV6-6 and TRBJ2-7, with 9 bases matching TRBD1. The germline V gene encodes CDR1 MNHNY and CDR2 SVGAGI (reference sequence). With V trimmed by 2 bases and J by 2 bases, 4 bases remained unmatched. The CDR3 spans 15 residues. CDR3 region: CASSYQGQGPYEQYF. For the CDR3, the DNA is TGTGCCAGCAGTTACCAGGGACAGGGCCCCTACGAGCAGTACTTC.

Comments on this clonotype: At one of its ends the junction is not consistent with the germline gene, which may arise from a read error. CDR3 DNA sequence: TGTGCCAGCAGCTTAGATTGGACAGGGTGGGGTCTGAATGAGCAGTCCTTC. Translated: CASSLDWTGWGLNEQSF. The V gene is TRBV7-9, the J gene TRBJ2-1; TRBD1 matches 8 bases. CDR3 size: 17 residues. Germline V gene sequence: CDR1 SEHNR, CDR2 FQNEAQ (reference sequence).